This paragraph reports one TCR beta chain. The antigen is not known. CDR1 SGHDT and CDR2 YYEEEE come from the germline V gene. CDR3 size: 13 residues. The germline V and J ends were trimmed by 7 bases and 5 bases, with 15 bases remaining between them. Using RNA transcripts as the source, TCR beta CDR3 regions were amplified. The study used the HTBI primer set for a first-round RT-PCR of the TCR CDR3. MiXCR, run by TCRdb on the multiplex PCR reads, gives a single entry per CDR3 protein. The sample holds approximately 590,000 distinct CDR3 sequences, about 45% seen once. The data stem from a study of T cells in Graves' hyperthyroidism and ophthalmopathy. Study outcomes and limitations: In validation, the model predicted ophthalmopathy. These predictions came a median about 6.2 months before onset. Within blood appeared most thyroid clonotypes that had expanded above 0.001.

Graves' hyperthyroidism is called stable when ophthalmopathy does not progress within 18 months. The study left out patients who had uncontrolled infection, other autoimmune disease, pregnancy or lactation. The receptor was isolated from a woman in her late teens or twenties with Graves' hyperthyroidism. The chain is built from TRBV5-6 and TRBJ2-5; D is ambiguous. Sequenced: peripheral blood or thyroid tissue (not recorded which). The CDR3 is CASSPLDVETQYF. The CDR3 DNA is TGTGCCAGCTCACCTTTGGACGTGGAGACCCAGTACTTC.